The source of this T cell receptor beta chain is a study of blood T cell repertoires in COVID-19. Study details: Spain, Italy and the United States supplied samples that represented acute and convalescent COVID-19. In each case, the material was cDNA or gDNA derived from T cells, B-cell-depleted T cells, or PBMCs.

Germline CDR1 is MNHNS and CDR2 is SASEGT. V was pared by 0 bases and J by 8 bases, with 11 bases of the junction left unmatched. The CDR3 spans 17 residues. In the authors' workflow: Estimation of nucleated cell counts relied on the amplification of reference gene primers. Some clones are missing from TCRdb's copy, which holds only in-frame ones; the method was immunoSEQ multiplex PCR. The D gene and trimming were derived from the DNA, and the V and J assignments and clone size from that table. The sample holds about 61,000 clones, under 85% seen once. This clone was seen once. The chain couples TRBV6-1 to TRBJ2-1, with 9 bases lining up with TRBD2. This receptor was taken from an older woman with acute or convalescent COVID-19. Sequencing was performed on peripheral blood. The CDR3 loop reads CASSEAPSGAHGDEQFF. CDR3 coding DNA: TGTGCCAGCAGTGAAGCTCCTAGCGGGGCTCATGGCGATGAGCAGTTCTTC.